The 15 T cell receptor beta chains below come from one sample, sequenced in a study of identical twins. One entry per CDR3 protein results from TCRdb running MiXCR on the 5' RACE reads. The sample lists hundreds of thousands of distinct CDR3 sequences; over 5% were seen once. The sample comprised naive T cells sorted from blood. All receptors derive from a man between 18 and 29 years old in good health.

The V gene is TRBV27, the J gene TRBJ2-2, with D uncertain. Trimming cost V 4 bases and J 6 bases, with 12 bases left between them. Germline V gene lookup returns CDR1 MNHEY and CDR2 SMNVEV (reference sequence). The CDR3 consists of 14 residues. CDR3 sequence reads: CASSYPATAGELFF. The CDR3 DNA reads TGTGCCAGCAGTTACCCTGCGACGGCCGGGGAGCTGTTTTTT.

The chain is built from TRBV20-1 and TRBJ2-7; 15 nucleotides agree with TRBD2. J gave up 3 bases and V 5 bases, and 8 bases lay outside the gene matches. The CDR3 length is 16 residues. Per the germline V gene, CDR1 is DFQATT and CDR2 is SNEGSKA (reference sequence). CDR3 sequence (DNA): TGCAGTGCTCCCGCAGGGACTAGCGGGAGGTTCTACGAGCAGTACTTC. This gives the protein CSAPAGTSGRFYEQYF.

This clonotype was seen at least ten times. A junction end diverges from the germline sequence, so it may reflect a read error. V usage is TRBV20-1 and J usage is TRBJ2-2; D uncertain. The CDR3 consists of 13 residues. Per the germline V gene, CDR1 is DFQATT and CDR2 is SNEGSKA (reference sequence). Here the CDR3 reads CSAGDSWGGELFF. In nucleotides, the CDR3 is TGCAGTGCTGGAGACTCCTGGGGCGGGGAGCTGTTTTTT.

The table lists this clonotype with many counts. The chain combines TRBV28 with TRBJ1-5; TRBD1 is a possible D gene (6 bases). Germline CDR1 and CDR2: MDHEN and SYDVKM. The V and J ends lost 2 bases and 4 bases respectively, with 15 bases between them. The length of the CDR3 is 16 residues. In nucleotides, the CDR3 is TGTGCCAGCAGTTTAGGGTTCGGGCAGGGGAATCAGCCCCAGCATTTT. This encodes CASSLGFGQGNQPQHF.

V gene TRBV7-3 combines with J gene TRBJ2-3, with D perhaps matching TRBD1 (5 bases). Trimming took off 2 bases at V and 2 bases at J, with 11 bases between the two ends. The CDR3 extends over 15 amino acids. Germline V gene lookup returns CDR1 SGHTA and CDR2 FQGTGA. The CDR3 loop reads CASSLGRVPTDTQYF. CDR3 coding DNA: TGTGCCAGCAGCTTAGGCAGGGTCCCCACAGATACGCAGTATTTT.

This clonotype was recorded many times. This rearrangement joins TRBV20-1 to TRBJ2-3, with D unclear. In germline, CDR1 is DFQATT, CDR2 SNEGSKA (reference sequence). V lost 1 base and J 8 bases, leaving 10 bases between the germline ends. CDR3 size: 12 residues. In DNA form, the CDR3 reads TGCAGTGCTAGAGCCAACTTAGGTACGCAGTATTTT. It encodes CSARANLGTQYF.

The table lists this clonotype with many counts. The chain carries TRBV20-1 and TRBJ2-7; D is uncertain. Trimming took 3 bases from V and 3 from J, leaving 9 bases between them. CDR1 and CDR2 (germline): DFQATT, SNEGSKA (reference sequence). The CDR3 has 12 amino acids. The CDR3 nucleotides are TGCAGTGCTAGCGGACCGATCTACGAGCAGTACTTC. As protein: CSASGPIYEQYF.

This clonotype came up a few times. The chain combines TRBV29-1 with TRBJ2-7; possibly TRBD1 or TRBD2 for D (5 bases each). CDR1 and CDR2 from the germline V gene are SQVTM and ANQGSEA. Trimming cost V 0 bases and J 3 bases, with 18 bases left between them. This CDR3 spans 16 amino acids. The CDR3 DNA follows: TGCAGCGTTGAAGATCCCGGATCCCGGGGCTACTACGAGCAGTACTTC. This gives the protein CSVEDPGSRGYYEQYF.

This clonotype came up many times. The rearrangement uses TRBV5-1 and TRBJ2-2; D unclear. This CDR3 spans 15 amino acids. CDR1 is SGHRS, CDR2 YFSETQ, per germline. V was clipped by 0 bases and J by 1 base, with 7 bases between them. CDR3 DNA: TGCGCCAGCAGCTTGGTCGCCTTGAACACCGGGGAGCTGTTTTTT. Translating gives CASSLVALNTGELFF.

This clonotype was seen at least ten times. The V and J genes are TRBV5-1 and TRBJ1-5; 7 bases agree with TRBD1. The CDR3 totals 14 residues. The V gene's germline CDR1 is SGHRS and CDR2 YFSETQ. The J segment lost 1 base and the V segment lost 4 bases, leaving 2 bases of the junction unmatched. CDR3 in DNA: TGCGCCAGCAGCGAACAGGGGAGCAATCAGCCCCAGCATTTT. This codes for CASSEQGSNQPQHF.

This clonotype was detected ten times or more. V gene TRBV20-1 combines with J gene TRBJ2-7; D is unresolved. Germline values: CDR1 DFQATT, CDR2 SNEGSKA (reference sequence). CDR3 length: 11 amino acids. V shed 3 bases and J shed 3 bases, with 6 bases lying between them. The CDR3 loop reads CSASGDYEQYF. In DNA form, the CDR3 reads TGCAGTGCTAGTGGAGACTACGAGCAGTACTTC.

This clonotype occurred a few times. The chain uses TRBV6-1 and TRBJ2-7; D gene uncertain. V was trimmed by 6 bases and J by 0 bases, leaving 9 bases between them. CDR1 is MNHNS and CDR2 is SASEGT in the germline V gene. The CDR3 length is 13 residues. CDR3 DNA sequence: TGTGCCAGCAGCCCACAGAGCTCCTACGAGCAGTACTTC. Residues: CASSPQSSYEQYF.

This clonotype has at least ten counts. V gene TRBV12-3 or TRBV12-4 combines with J gene TRBJ1-1, with D possibly being TRBD1 (6 bases). This CDR3 has 16 amino acids. V was clipped by 6 bases and J by 1 base, with 18 bases between them. The CDR3 loop reads CASSLRGAVGNTEAFF. CDR3 in DNA: TGTGCCAGCAGCTTACGGGGGGCGGTGGGGAACACTGAAGCTTTCTTT.

The table lists this clonotype with a few counts. The chain links TRBV27 to TRBJ1-1, with TRBD1 identical over 8 bases. The V gene end was trimmed by 5 bases and the J gene end by 5 bases; junction bases not matched to a gene: 16. Germline CDR1 MNHEY, CDR2 SMNVEV (reference sequence). The CDR3 spans 17 residues. The CDR3 region is CASSPQLRRGRRTEAFF. The CDR3 DNA reads TGTGCCAGCAGTCCCCAATTACGCAGGGGGCGCCGGACTGAAGCTTTCTTT.

This clonotype has a handful of counts. This chain uses TRBV20-1 with TRBJ2-2; 8 bases line up with TRBD2. Trimming cost V 2 bases and J 5 bases; bases outside gene matches: 13. Germline loops: CDR1 DFQATT, CDR2 SNEGSKA (reference sequence). This CDR3 is 17 amino acids long. The DNA of the CDR3 is TGCAGTGCTAGATCGGGGGGGATCAATATTGGGACCGGGGAGCTGTTTTTT. This sequence encodes CSARSGGINIGTGELFF.